A single sample is the source of the 3 T cell receptor beta chains below, sequenced in a study of T cell clones after liver transplantation. Clones were sequenced by immunoSEQ multiplex PCR, and TCRdb holds only the in-frame ones, with some missing. The data contain more than 15,000 clones, 80% of them seen just once; the ten biggest clones take up about 40%. The specimen comprised CD8+ T cells from blood, sampled roughly 50 months after liver transplant. These receptors originate from a human patient who received a liver transplant. Some T cells may possibly be graft donor cells.

The chain joins TRBV1 to TRBJ1-1. TRBV1 is marked as a pseudogene. The CDR3 sequence is 15 residues long. CDR3 sequence reads: CTSSQGERMNTEAFF. In DNA form, the CDR3 reads TGCACCAGCAGCCAAGGAGAGCGGATGAACACTGAAGCTTTCTTT.

This chain uses TRBV27 with TRBJ2-7, with D tentatively TRBD1 (6 bases). V was shortened by 2 bases and J by 2 bases, with 10 bases between the two germline ends. Germline assignment: CDR1 MNHEY and CDR2 SMNVEV (reference sequence). The CDR3 sequence is 14 residues long. CDR3 residues: CASSLVQGPYEQYF. Written as DNA, the CDR3 is TGTGCCAGCAGTTTAGTTCAGGGGCCCTACGAGCAGTACTTC.

The chain combines TRBV6-6 with TRBJ2-7; D is possibly TRBD1 (6 bases). Per germline, CDR1 MNHNY and CDR2 SVGAGI (reference sequence). Deletions cut 2 bases from V and 3 bases from J, with 11 bases between. This CDR3 comprises 14 residues. In DNA form, the CDR3 reads TGTGCCAGCAGTTACCCGGGACAAGACTACGAGCAGTACTTC. Its protein is CASSYPGQDYEQYF.